The entry below describes one T cell receptor (beta chain). This sample stems from a study of T cell changes during pregnancy in multiple sclerosis. The method was immunoSEQ multiplex PCR; TCRdb's version includes in-frame clones alone and lacks a portion of them. Of approximately 100,000 clones in the sample, 85% to 95% were seen once. V was clipped by 0 bases and J by 0 bases, with 8 bases between them. There are 15 residues in the CDR3. The germline CDR1 and CDR2 sequences are LNHNV and YYDKDF (reference sequence). This sample comprised peripheral blood, obtained before pregnancy. The origin of this receptor is a female donor with multiple sclerosis, enrolled in a pregnancy study. This chain joins TRBV15 and TRBJ1-1; the D is unclear. The CDR3 DNA is TGTGCCACCAGCAGAGATCCGGGGTTGAACACTGAAGCTTTCTTT. Protein product: CATSRDPGLNTEAFF.